This is a list of T cell receptor beta chains from one sample in a study of T cells after yellow fever vaccination. TCRdb reprocessed the 5' RACE reads with MiXCR, giving one entry per CDR3 protein. Of fewer than 650,000 distinct CDR3 sequences listed, around a fifth are singletons. The input for sequencing was PBMCs, taken less than 25 days after the first yellow fever vaccination. The receptors shown here come from a man in his late teens or twenties who received the YFV17D yellow fever vaccine. CDR3s include the opening cysteine and the closing phenylalanine or tryptophan. The D gene is left open where the match is weak. Clone size is not always given. Where it is, it says once, few, many or a class for expanded clones.

j_call d_call v_call clone_size cdr3_length cdr3_nt cdr3_aa
TRBJ2-7 TRBD2 TRBV20-1 - 16 TGCAGTGCTAGAGACCTTTCGCGGGGGGCCTCCTACGAGCAGTACTTC CSARDLSRGASYEQYF
TRBJ2-5 - TRBV20-1 - 12 TGCAGTCCGGCAGGGGAACAAGAGACCCAGTACTTC CSPAGEQETQYF
TRBJ2-3 TRBD2 TRBV5-1 - 17 TGCGCCAGCAGCTTGGGCGTAGCGGGGGGCAGGGCAGATACGCAGTATTTT CASSLGVAGGRADTQYF
TRBJ2-6 - TRBV13 few 16 TGTGCCAGCAGCTGGGCCCGATTCTCTGGGGCCAACGTCCTGACTTTC CASSWARFSGANVLTF
TRBJ2-4 - TRBV30 - 13 TGTGCCTGGAGTCTAGAGATCCAAAACATTCAGTACTTC CAWSLEIQNIQYF
TRBJ2-5 - TRBV6-5 - 16 TGTGCCAGCAGTTACTCTGGACGCCTGGGGCAAGAGACCCAGTACTTC CASSYSGRLGQETQYF
TRBJ2-7 TRBD1 TRBV6-4 - 16 TGTGCCAGCAGTGACCGACAGGGCCGAATAATCTGCGAGCAGTACTTC CASSDRQGRIICEQYF
TRBJ2-3 - TRBV4-3 few 15 TGCGCCAGCAGCCAAGGGTTGGACCGCACAGATACGCAGTATTTT CASSQGLDRTDTQYF
TRBJ1-1 - TRBV25-1 few 12 TGTGCCAGCAGTGAATCGGTCACTGAAGCTTTCTTT CASSESVTEAFF
TRBJ2-2 - TRBV5-1 few 11 TGCGCCAGCAGCTTTAACGGGGAGCTGTTTTTT CASSFNGELFF
TRBJ1-1 TRBD1 TRBV6-5 - 14 TGTGCCAGCAGTTACTCGAGACAGGGGGCCGAAGCTTTCTTT CASSYSRQGAEAFF
TRBJ2-3 - TRBV20-1 few 14 TGCAGTGCTTTTTCGGGACAAAGCACAGATACGCAGTATTTT CSAFSGQSTDTQYF
TRBJ2-1 - TRBV7-2 few 15 TGTGCCAGCAGCTTACAGGGGAGGTCCGCCAATGAGCAGTTCTTC CASSLQGRSANEQFF
TRBJ2-3 TRBD2 TRBV7-2 few 15 TGTGCCAGCAGCTTAGCGCGGGGGACCACAGATACGCAGTATTTT CASSLARGTTDTQYF
TRBJ2-2 TRBD1 TRBV2 - 16 TGTGCCAGCAGTACCCGGGACAGCTCGAACACCGGGGAGCTGTTTTTT CASSTRDSSNTGELFF
TRBJ2-5 - TRBV19 few 13 TGTGCCAGTAGAGGCAGTTCTCCGGAGACCCAGTACTTC CASRGSSPETQYF
TRBJ1-6 TRBD1 TRBV20-1 - 14 TGCAGTGCCCTGACGGGACAGGGTAGTTCACCCCTCCACTTT CSALTGQGSSPLHF
TRBJ2-1 - TRBV5-6 many 13 TGTGCCAGCAGCTTATACAATTCCAATGAGCAGTTCTTC CASSLYNSNEQFF
TRBJ1-1 TRBD1 TRBV10-3 few 15 TGTGCCATCAGTGAGTCGGGACAGGGGGCAACTGAAGCTTTCTTT CAISESGQGATEAFF
TRBJ2-7 - TRBV4-3 few 14 TGCGCCAGCAGCCAAGGGGCCGGGGATTACGAGCAGTACTTC CASSQGAGDYEQYF
TRBJ2-3 - TRBV5-4 once 16 TGTGCCAGCAGCTTTCCAAGCGGGCGTCGCACAGATACGCAGTATTTT CASSFPSGRRTDTQYF
TRBJ2-2 - TRBV4-3 few 15 TGCGCCAGCAGCCAAGTCATGGGGCGAGGCGGGGAGCTGTTTTTT CASSQVMGRGGELFF
TRBJ2-1 TRBD2 TRBV5-1 few 14 TGCGCCAGCAGCATCGGGACTAGCGGCAATGAGCAGTTCTTC CASSIGTSGNEQFF
TRBJ1-1 - TRBV5-1 - 16 TGCGCCAGCAGCTTTTGGGTATTTGGAGCGAACACTGAAGCTTTCTTT CASSFWVFGANTEAFF
TRBJ1-1 - TRBV29-1 few 15 TGCAGCGTTGAAGATGAATGGGGGAAAAACACTGAAGCTTTCTTT CSVEDEWGKNTEAFF
TRBJ1-2 - TRBV7-2 few 13 TGTGCCAGCAGCAAATTCACTAACTATGGCTACACCTTC CASSKFTNYGYTF
TRBJ2-5 TRBD1 TRBV28 few 16 TGTGCCAGCAGTTTCTATACGGGACAGATCCAAGAGACCCAGTACTTC CASSFYTGQIQETQYF
TRBJ2-3 TRBD2 TRBV20-1 few 17 TGCAGTGCTAGAGATTCGGGGCGGGGGTCATTCACAGATACGCAGTATTTT CSARDSGRGSFTDTQYF
TRBJ2-5 TRBD2 TRBV19 - 13 TGTGCCAGTGTCGGGGGGGCCGTTGAGACCCAGTACTTC CASVGGAVETQYF